Listed here is a single T cell receptor beta chain. Its antigen remains unidentified. The sample is drawn from a study of chemoradiotherapy in HPV16-positive cancers. Overall study findings and caveats: Candidate HPV-specific clones and E7-related TCR motifs grew in tumor during treatment.

Profiled with immunoSEQ multiplex PCR; TCRdb holds only in-frame clones, not every one. The sample has around 6,000 clones; about 86% are singletons. The sequence derives from a human donor with HPV-associated anogenital cancer. This sample comprised tumor tissue, obtained from a patient who underwent chemoradiotherapy.

The CDR3 coding sequence is TGTGCCAGCAGCTCCCAGGTTGGATCTGGAAACACCATATATTTT. It codes for CASSSQVGSGNTIYF. The chain couples TRBV7-6 to TRBJ1-3; D unclear. Germline V gene data show CDR1 as SGHVS and CDR2 as FNYEAQ. This CDR3 comprises 15 residues. V was trimmed by 4 bases and J by 1 base, leaving 11 bases between them.